The text below deals with one TCR beta chain. Germline CDR1 and CDR2: SGHTA and FQGNSA. Trimming shortened V by 5 bases and J by 7 bases, and 18 bases separated the two germline ends. The CDR3 consists of 15 residues. Sequencing used immunoSEQ multiplex PCR; TCRdb keeps in-frame clones, though not all of them. Of 320,000 or so clones listed, roughly 90% were seen once; the top ten hold under 1.3%. The data originate from a study of blood T cell repertoires in COVID-19. Whole-study context: The samples span acute and convalescent COVID-19 from the United States, Italy and Spain.

Cohort 3 donors were reported recovered after two negative PCRs, clearance, or symptom resolution. Sample: PBMCs or T cells enriched from blood (not recorded which). This receptor was obtained from a woman aged 30 to 39 who had recovered from COVID-19. The chain links TRBV7-2 to TRBJ1-5, with D possibly TRBD1 on 5 matching bases. CDR3 sequence (DNA): TGTGCCAGCAGCGATAGGGGTACGGGGGAACAGCCCCAGCATTTT. It specifies CASSDRGTGEQPQHF.